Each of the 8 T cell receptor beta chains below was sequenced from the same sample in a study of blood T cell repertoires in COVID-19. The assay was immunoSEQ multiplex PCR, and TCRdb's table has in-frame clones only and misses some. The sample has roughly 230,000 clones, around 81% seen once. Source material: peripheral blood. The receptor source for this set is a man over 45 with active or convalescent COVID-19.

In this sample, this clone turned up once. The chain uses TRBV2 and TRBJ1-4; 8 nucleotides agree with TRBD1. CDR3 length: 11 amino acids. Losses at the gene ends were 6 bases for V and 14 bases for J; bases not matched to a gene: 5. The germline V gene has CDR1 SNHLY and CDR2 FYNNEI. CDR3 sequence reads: CASSGQGELFF. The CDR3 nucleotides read TGTGCCAGCAGCGGACAGGGAGAGCTGTTTTTT. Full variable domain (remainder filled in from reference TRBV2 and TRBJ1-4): EPEVTQTPSHQVTQMGQEVILRCVPISNHLYFYWYRQILGQKVEFLVSFYNNEISEKSEIFDDQFSVERPDGSNFTLKIRSTKLEDSAMYFCASSGQGELFFGSGTQLSVL.

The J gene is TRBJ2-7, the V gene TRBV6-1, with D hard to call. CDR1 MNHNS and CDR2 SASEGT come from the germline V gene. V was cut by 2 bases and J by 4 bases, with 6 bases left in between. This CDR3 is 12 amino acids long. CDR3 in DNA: TGTGCCAGCAGTGAAATCGGGTACGAGCAGTACTTC. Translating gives CASSEIGYEQYF.

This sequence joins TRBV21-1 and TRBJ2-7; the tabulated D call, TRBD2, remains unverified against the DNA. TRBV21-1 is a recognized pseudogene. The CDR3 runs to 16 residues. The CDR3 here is CASSKADLAEMYEQYF. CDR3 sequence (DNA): TGTGCCAGCAGCAAAGCGGACCTAGCGGAAATGTACGAGCAGTACTTC.

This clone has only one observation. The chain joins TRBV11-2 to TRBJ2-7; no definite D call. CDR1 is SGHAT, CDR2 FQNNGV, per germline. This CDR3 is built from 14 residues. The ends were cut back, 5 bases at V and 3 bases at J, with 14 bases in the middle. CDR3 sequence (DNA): TGTGCCAGCAGCCGCGCAAGAAAAGACTACGAGCAGTACTTC. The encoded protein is CASSRARKDYEQYF.

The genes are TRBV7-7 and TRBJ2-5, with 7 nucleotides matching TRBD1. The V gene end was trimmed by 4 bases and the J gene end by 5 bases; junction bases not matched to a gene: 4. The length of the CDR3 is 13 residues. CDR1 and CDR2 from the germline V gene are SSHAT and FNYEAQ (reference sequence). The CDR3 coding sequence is TGTGCCAGCAGCTCCCAGGGGGTGGAGACCCAGTACTTC. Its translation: CASSSQGVETQYF.

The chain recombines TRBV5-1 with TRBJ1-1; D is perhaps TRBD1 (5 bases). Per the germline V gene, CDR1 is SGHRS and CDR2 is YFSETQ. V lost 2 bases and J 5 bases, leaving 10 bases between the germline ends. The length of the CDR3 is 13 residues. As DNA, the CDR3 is TGCGCCAGCAGCTTCCGCGGGGGTACTGAAGCTTTCTTT. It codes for CASSFRGGTEAFF.

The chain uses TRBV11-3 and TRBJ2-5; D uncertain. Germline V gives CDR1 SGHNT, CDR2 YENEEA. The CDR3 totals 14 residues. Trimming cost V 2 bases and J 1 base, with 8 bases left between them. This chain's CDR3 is CASSLSQVQETQYF. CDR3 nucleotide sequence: TGTGCCAGCAGCTTATCCCAGGTCCAAGAGACCCAGTACTTC.

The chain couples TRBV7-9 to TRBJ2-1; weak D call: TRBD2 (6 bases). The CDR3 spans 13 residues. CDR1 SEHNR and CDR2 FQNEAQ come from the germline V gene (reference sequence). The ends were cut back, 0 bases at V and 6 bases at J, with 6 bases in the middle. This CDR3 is CASSLAGGNEQFF. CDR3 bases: TGTGCCAGCAGCTTAGCGGGGGGCAATGAGCAGTTCTTC. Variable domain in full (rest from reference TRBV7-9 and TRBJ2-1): DTGVSQNPRHKITKRGQNVTFRCDPISEHNRLYWYRQTLGQGPEFLTYFQNEAQLEKSRLLSDRFSAERPKGSFSTLEIQRTEQGDSAMYLCASSLAGGNEQFFGPGTRLTVL.